At least ten counts were recorded for the clone carrying this T cell receptor beta chain. The template, around 520 ng total RNA, yielded TCR beta cDNA made with a constant-region primer. TCR beta libraries came from three nested multiplex PCR rounds using slightly modified ARM-PCR. Rounds one and two of PCR, each of around 11 cycles, were primed with TRBV1-TRBV30 forward primers and a C-beta reverse primer. One entry per CDR3 protein results from TCRdb running MiXCR on the multiplex PCR reads. This table holds fewer than 400,000 distinct CDR3 sequences, 45% to 70% found once. This specimen belongs to a study of tumor-infiltrating lymphocytes in primary liver carcinoma. The CDR3 loop spans 16 amino acids. Trimming cost V 6 bases and J 2 bases; bases outside gene matches: 7. Germline V lookup: CDR1 MNHEY, CDR2 SVGAGI. Germline DNA was also extracted, while the blood RNA originated from unsorted whole blood.

The rearrangement links TRBV6-5 to TRBJ2-1, with 10 bases that match TRBD2. The sequencing sample was made of peripheral blood. This TCR derives from a woman aged 25 to 39 with primary liver carcinoma and hepatitis B virus infection. CDR3 sequence reads: CASRISGLATYNEQFF. The CDR3 DNA follows: TGTGCCAGCAGGATTTCGGGACTAGCGACCTACAATGAGCAGTTCTTC.